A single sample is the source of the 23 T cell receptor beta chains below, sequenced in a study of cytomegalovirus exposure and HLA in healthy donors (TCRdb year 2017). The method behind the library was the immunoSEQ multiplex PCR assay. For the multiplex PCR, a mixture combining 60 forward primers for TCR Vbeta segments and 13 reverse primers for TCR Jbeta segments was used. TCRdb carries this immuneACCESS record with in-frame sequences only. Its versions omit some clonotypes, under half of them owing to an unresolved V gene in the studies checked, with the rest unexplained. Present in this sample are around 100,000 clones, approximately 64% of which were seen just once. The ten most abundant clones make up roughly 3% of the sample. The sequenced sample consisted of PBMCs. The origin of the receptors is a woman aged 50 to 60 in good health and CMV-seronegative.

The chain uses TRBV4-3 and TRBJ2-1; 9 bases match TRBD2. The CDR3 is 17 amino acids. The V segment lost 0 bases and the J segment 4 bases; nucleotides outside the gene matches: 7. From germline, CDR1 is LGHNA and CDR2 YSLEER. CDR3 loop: CASSQDLAGYTYNEQFF. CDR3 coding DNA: TGCGCCAGCAGCCAAGATCTAGCGGGATACACTTACAATGAGCAGTTCTTC.

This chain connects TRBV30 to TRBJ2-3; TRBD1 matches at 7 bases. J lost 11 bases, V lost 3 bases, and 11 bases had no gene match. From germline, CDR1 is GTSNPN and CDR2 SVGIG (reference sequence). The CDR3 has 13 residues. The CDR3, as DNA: TGTGCCTGGAGAAACTCTCGAGGGGGCGAGCAGTATTTT. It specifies CAWRNSRGGEQYF.

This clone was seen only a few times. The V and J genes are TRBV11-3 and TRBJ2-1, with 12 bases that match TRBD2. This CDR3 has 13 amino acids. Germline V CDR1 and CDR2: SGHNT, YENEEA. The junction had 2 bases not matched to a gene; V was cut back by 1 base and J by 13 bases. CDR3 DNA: TGTGCCAGCAGCTTAGGACTAGCGGGAGAACAGTTCTTC. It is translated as CASSLGLAGEQFF. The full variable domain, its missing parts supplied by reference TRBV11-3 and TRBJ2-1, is EAGVVQSPRYKIIEKKQPVAFWCNPISGHNTLYWYLQNLGQGPELLIRYENEEAVDDSQLPKDRFSAERLKGVDSTLKIQPAELGDSAVYLCASSLGLAGEQFFGPGTRLTVL.

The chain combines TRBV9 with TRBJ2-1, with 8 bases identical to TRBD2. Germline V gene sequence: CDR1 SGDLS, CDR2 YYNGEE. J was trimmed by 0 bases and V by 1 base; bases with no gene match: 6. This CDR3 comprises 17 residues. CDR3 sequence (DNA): TGTGCCAGCAGCGTACCGGGGGGGGGTGGCTCCTACAATGAGCAGTTCTTC. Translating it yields CASSVPGGGGSYNEQFF.

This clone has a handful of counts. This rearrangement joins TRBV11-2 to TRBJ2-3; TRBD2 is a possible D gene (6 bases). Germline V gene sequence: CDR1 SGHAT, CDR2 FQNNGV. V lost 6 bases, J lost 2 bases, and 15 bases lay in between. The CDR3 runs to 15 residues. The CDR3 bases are TGTGCCAGCAGGCCTATTCGGGGGAACACAGATACGCAGTATTTT. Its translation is CASRPIRGNTDTQYF.

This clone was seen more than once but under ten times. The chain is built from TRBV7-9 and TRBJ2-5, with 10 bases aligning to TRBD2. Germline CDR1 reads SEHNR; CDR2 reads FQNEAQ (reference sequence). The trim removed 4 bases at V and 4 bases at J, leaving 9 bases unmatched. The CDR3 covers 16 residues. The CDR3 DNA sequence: TGTGCCAGCAGCTCCGGGGTAGCGGGGGGAGGAGAGACCCAGTACTTC. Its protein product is CASSSGVAGGGETQYF. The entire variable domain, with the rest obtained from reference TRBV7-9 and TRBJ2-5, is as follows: DTGVSQNPRHKITKRGQNVTFRCDPISEHNRLYWYRQTLGQGPEFLTYFQNEAQLEKSRLLSDRFSAERPKGSFSTLEIQRTEQGDSAMYLCASSSGVAGGGETQYFGPGTRLLVL.

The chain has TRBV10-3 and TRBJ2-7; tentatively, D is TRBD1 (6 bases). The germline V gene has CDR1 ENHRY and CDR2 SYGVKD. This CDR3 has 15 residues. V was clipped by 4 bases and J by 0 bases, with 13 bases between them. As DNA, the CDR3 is TGTGCCATCAGTGGGGGTCGGACAGACTCCTACGAGCAGTACTTC. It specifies CAISGGRTDSYEQYF.

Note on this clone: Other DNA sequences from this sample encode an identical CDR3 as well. Written as DNA, the CDR3 is TGTGCCAGCAAACCCGGGGGGGGGCACCAAGAGACCCAGTACTTC. This codes for CASKPGGGHQETQYF. The chain joins TRBV6-5 to TRBJ2-5, with TRBD2 matching 8 bases. Germline lookup yields CDR1 MNHEY and CDR2 SVGAGI. The CDR3 sequence is 15 residues long. V lost 7 bases and J lost 0; bases outside the gene matches: 7.

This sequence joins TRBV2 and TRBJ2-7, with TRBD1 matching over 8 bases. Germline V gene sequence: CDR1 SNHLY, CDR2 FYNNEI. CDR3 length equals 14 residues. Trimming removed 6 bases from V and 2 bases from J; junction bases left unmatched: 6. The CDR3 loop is CASRDRVRTYEQYF. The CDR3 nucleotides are TGTGCCAGCAGGGACAGGGTCCGAACCTACGAGCAGTACTTC.

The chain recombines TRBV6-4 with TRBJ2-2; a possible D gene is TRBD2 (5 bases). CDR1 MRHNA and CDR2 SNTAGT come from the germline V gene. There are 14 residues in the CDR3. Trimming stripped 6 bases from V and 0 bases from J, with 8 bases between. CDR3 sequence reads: CASSRGANTGELFF. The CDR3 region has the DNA TGTGCCAGCAGCCGGGGAGCGAACACCGGGGAGCTGTTTTTT.

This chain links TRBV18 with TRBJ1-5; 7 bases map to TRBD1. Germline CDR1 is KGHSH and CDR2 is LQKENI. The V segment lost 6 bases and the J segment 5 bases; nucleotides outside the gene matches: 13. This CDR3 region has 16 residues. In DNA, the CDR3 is TGTGCCAGCTCGGCATCAACAGGGGCCTCGGATCAGCCCCAGCATTTT. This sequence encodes CASSASTGASDQPQHF.

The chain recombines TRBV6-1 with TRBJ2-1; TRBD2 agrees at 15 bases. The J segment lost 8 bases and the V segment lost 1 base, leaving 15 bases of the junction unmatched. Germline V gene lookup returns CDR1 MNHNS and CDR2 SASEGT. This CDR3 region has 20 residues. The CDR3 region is CASSEGKGGWTSGRAHEQFF. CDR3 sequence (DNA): TGTGCCAGCAGTGAAGGAAAGGGGGGCTGGACTAGCGGGAGGGCCCATGAGCAGTTCTTC.

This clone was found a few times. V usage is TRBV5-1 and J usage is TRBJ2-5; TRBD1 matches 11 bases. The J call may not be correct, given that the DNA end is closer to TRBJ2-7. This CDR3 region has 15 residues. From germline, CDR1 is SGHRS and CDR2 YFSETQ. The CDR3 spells CASSWDRGSSYEQYF. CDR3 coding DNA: TGCGCCAGCAGCTGGGACAGGGGGTCCTCCTACGAGCAGTACTTC.

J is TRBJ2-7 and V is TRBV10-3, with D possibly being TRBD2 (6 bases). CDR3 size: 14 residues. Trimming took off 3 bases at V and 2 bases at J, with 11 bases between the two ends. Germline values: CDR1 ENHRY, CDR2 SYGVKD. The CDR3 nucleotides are TGTGCCATCAGTGAACCCGGGAGAACCTACGAGCAGTACTTC. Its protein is CAISEPGRTYEQYF.

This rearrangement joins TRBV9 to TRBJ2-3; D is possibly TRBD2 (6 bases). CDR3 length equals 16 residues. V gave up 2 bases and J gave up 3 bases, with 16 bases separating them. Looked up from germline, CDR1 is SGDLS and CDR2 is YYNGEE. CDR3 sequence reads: CASSVGLTTATDTQYF. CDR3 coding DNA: TGTGCCAGCAGCGTCGGACTAACCACCGCGACAGATACGCAGTATTTT.

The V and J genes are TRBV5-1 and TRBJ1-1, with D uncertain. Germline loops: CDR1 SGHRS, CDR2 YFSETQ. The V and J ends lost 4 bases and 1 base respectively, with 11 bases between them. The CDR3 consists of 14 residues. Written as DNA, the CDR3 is TGCGCCAGCAGCCCTGTATCAGGGAACACTGAAGCTTTCTTT. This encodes CASSPVSGNTEAFF.

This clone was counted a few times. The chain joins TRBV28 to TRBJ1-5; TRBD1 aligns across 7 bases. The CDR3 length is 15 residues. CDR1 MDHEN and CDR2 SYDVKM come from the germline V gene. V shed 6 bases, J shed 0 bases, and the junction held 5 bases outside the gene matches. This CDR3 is CASSLTGYSNQPQHF. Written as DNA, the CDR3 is TGTGCCAGCAGCTTGACAGGGTATAGCAATCAGCCCCAGCATTTT. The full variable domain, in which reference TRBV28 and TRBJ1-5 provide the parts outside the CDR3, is DVKVTQSSRYLVKRTGEKVFLECVQDMDHENMFWYRQDPGLGLRLIYFSYDVKMKEKGDIPEGYSVSREKKERFSLILESASTNQTSMYLCASSLTGYSNQPQHFGDGTRLSIL.

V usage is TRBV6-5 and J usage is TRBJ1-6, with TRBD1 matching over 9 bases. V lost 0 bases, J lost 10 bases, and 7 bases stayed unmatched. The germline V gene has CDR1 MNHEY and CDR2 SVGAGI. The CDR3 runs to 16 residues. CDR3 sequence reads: CASSYSQGAGGSPLHF. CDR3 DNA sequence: TGTGCCAGCAGTTACTCACAGGGGGCAGGGGGCTCACCCCTCCACTTT.

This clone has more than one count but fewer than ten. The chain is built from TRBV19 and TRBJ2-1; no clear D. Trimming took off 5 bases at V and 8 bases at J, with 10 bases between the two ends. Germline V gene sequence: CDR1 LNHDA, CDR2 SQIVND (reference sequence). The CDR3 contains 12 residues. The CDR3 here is CASSLGLDEQFF. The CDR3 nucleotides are TGTGCCAGTAGTTTAGGTCTAGATGAGCAGTTCTTC.

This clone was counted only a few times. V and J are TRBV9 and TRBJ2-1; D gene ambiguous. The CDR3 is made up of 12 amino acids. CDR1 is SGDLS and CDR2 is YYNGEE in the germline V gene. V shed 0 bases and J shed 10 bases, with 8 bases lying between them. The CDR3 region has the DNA TGTGCCAGCAGCGTAGAAGCGACGGAGCAGTTCTTC. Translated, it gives CASSVEATEQFF.

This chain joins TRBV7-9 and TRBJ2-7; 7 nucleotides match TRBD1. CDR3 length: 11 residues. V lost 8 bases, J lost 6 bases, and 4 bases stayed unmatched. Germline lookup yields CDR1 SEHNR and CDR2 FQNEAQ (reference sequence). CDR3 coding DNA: TGTGCCAGCTATTCAGGGGGCGAGCAGTACTTC. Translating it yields CASYSGGEQYF.

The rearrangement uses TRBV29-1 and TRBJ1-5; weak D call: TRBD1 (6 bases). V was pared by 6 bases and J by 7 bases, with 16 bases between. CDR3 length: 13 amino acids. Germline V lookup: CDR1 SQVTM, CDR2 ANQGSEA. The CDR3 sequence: CSVLTGLGQPQHF. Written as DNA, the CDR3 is TGCAGCGTATTAACAGGGCTGGGACAGCCCCAGCATTTT.

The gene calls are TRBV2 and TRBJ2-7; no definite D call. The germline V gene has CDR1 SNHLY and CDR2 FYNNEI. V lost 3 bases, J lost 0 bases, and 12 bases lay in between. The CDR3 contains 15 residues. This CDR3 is CASSDGAPGSYEQYF. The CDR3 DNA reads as TGTGCCAGCAGTGACGGCGCGCCGGGCTCCTACGAGCAGTACTTC.